This TCR beta chain was identified during a study of molecular identifiers for immune sequencing clone quantification. TCRdb reprocessed the PCR reads with MiXCR, giving one entry per CDR3 protein. The table records roughly 320,000 distinct CDR3 sequences, 20% to 25% of them present only once. This CDR3 has 11 amino acids. Germline lookup yields CDR1 SNHLY and CDR2 FYNNEI. A remark on this clonotype: A clone one base away is much larger, so this may be a read error.

Sorting selected naive CD8 T cells with a CD8+CD4-CCR7+CD45RA+ phenotype. Source material: naive CD8+ T cells from blood, with Jurkat cell RNA spiked in. Indicated subset: FACS-sorted CD8+CD4-CCR7+CD45RA+ naive T cells. V and J are TRBV2 and TRBJ2-3; 7 bases are a match to TRBD1. The TCR was taken from a human donor in good health. Some libraries in this study had Jurkat cell RNA spiked in. In DNA, the CDR3 is TGTGCCAGCGGCCGGACAGGTACGCAGTATTTT. This encodes CASGRTGTQYF.